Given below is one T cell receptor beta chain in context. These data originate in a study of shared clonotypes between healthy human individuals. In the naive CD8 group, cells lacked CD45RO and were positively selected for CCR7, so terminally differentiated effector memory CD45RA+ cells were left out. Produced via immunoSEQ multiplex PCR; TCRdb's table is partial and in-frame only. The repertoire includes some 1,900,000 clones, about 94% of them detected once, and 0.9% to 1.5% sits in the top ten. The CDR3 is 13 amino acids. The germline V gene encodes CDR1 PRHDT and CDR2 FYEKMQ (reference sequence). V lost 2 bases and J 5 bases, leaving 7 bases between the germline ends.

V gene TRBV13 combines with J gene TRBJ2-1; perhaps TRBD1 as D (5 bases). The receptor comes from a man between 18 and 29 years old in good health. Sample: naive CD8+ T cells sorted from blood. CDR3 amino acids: CASSLRTNNEQFF. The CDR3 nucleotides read TGTGCCAGCAGCTTAAGGACAAACAATGAGCAGTTCTTC. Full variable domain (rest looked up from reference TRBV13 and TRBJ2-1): AAGVIQSPRHLIKEKRETATLKCYPIPRHDTVYWYQQGPGQDPQFLISFYEKMQSDKGSIPDRFSAQQFSDYHSELNMSSLELGDSALYFCASSLRTNNEQFFGPGTRLTVL.